This note documents a single T cell receptor (beta chain) sequence. All the donors were Caucasian adults who lived in Nashville, Tennessee. The record originates from a study of shared clonotypes between healthy human individuals. The V end lost 2 bases, the J end lost 1 base, and 11 bases lay between the germline ends. The germline V gene has CDR1 MNHEY and CDR2 SMNVEV (reference sequence). The CDR3 runs 15 residues. The authors distributed each subset's genomic DNA evenly over several immunoSEQ plates. The table came from immunoSEQ multiplex PCR; TCRdb's copy has only in-frame clones and leaves some out. The sample records about 480,000 clones, 60% to 80% being singletons.

The sample was PBMCs. This sequence joins TRBV27 and TRBJ1-1; D is ambiguous. The clonotype comes from a woman aged 40 to 50 in good health. Some clones in this sample may be carry-over from other donors' samples. For the CDR3, the DNA is TGTGCCAGCAGTTTAAGTATGTCGGGGAACACTGAAGCTTTCTTT. Translated: CASSLSMSGNTEAFF.